This T cell receptor beta chain emerged from a study of a mutant IDH1 vaccine in newly diagnosed glioma (dated by TCRdb to about 2021). Some background on the complete study: Vaccination started 4-6 weeks after radiotherapy alone, or was given together with temozolomide cycles in the groups whose treatment included chemotherapy. Of the roughly 32 patients who were treated, around 60% were male and about 40% were female, and the mean age was approximately 40 years. Before enrollment, patients had received standard therapy of radiotherapy alone, temozolomide alone, or radiochemotherapy with temozolomide; most received the combination. Visit V12 was the week-35 safety follow-up and visit V13 was the week-47 end of study. Peripheral blood samples were drawn at six visits, namely V03 (baseline), V05, V07, V10, V12 and V13. Longitudinal TCRB deep sequencing was performed for roughly 24 treated patients wherever samples were available for exploratory analyses. The investigation overall reported the following: No apparent relationship was observed between pseudoprogression and alterations in the top peripheral T cell clonotypes detected by TCRB sequencing. The authors stated that sample limitations prevented analyses of patient blood samples from being reproduced. Across multiple MHC alleles, vaccine-induced immune responses were seen in 90% to 95% of patients. PBMC samples for TCRB deep sequencing were selected based on availability.

Remarks on this clone: Its antigen is still unknown. No clone much larger than this one lies a single base away; base qualities are absent.

The intended sense of this specimen's time point label: week 47, end of study. Each vaccine dose, consisting of 300 ug of a 20-mer mutant IDH1 peptide in Montanide, was administered subcutaneously with topical imiquimod. Across visits V03 through V10, patients got a total of eight vaccinations, given in weeks 1, 3, 5, 7, 11, 15, 19 and 23. Donors had newly diagnosed WHO grade 3 or 4 IDH1-mutant astrocytomas with loss of nuclear ATRX. The samples were drawn from NOA16, a multicentre, single-arm, open-label phase I trial in Germany that tested a mutant IDH1 peptide vaccine in humans for the first time. Genomic DNA for TCRB sequencing was isolated from EDTA blood with the DNeasy Blood and Tissue Kit. CDR1 and CDR2 are drawn from the germline V gene: SQVTM, ANQGSEA. Counted from cysteine to phenylalanine, this CDR3 has 15 amino acids. Solely the CDR3 DNA is kept, with 45 bases framed from the first base. Relative to germline, V is 3 bases shorter and J is 3 bases shorter, with 17 bases between their ends.

Libraries were made using the immunoSEQ multiplex PCR assay. Following the manufacturer's protocol, the hsTCRB Kit was used to amplify rearranged TCR beta chain sequences. TCRB libraries were sequenced on an Illumina MiSeq. The authors' analysis ran thus. The proprietary platform of the kit vendor was used for demultiplexing, trimming and gene mapping. This immuneACCESS table, as held by TCRdb, lists in-frame sequences with V and J called but not all clones. Of the missing ones, under half trace to an unresolved V gene in checked studies; the others have no known cause. D and trimming were read from the DNA, whereas the V and J calls and clone size are those reported in that table. This sample has 50,000 to 65,000 clones in its table, and around 83% of those were observed once. Of the sample, approximately 3.5% falls within the top ten clones.

The receptor was isolated from a woman in her fifties or sixties with glioma. The sequences come from PBMCs, collected from a glioma patient whose treatment included an IDH1 peptide vaccine. The rearrangement combines TRBV29-1 with TRBJ1-1; the D gene is perhaps TRBD1, on 6 matching bases. Here is the DNA: TGCAGCGTTGAGGGGGGAGGGGGGCGCGACACTGAAGCTTTCTTT. The resulting protein is CSVEGGGGRDTEAFF.